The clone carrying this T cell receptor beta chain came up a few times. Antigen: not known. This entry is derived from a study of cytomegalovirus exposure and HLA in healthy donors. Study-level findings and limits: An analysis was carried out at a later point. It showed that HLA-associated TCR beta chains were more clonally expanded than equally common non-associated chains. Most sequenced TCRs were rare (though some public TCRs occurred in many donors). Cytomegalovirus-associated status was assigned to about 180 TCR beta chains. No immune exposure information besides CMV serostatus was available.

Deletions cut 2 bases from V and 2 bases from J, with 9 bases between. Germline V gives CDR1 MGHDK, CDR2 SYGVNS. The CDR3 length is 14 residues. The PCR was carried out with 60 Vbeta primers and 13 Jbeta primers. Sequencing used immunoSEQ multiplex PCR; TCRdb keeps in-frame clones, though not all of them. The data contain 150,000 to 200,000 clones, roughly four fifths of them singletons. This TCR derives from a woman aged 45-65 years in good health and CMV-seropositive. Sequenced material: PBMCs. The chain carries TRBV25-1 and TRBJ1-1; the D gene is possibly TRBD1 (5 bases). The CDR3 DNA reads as TGTGCCAGCAGTGAAGCGGGGGGAAACACTGAAGCTTTCTTT. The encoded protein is CASSEAGGNTEAFF.